Below, 4 T cell receptor beta chains from the same sample are listed, as sequenced in a study of T cell responses to AZD1222 COVID-19 vaccine. Libraries were prepared by immunoSEQ multiplex PCR; TCRdb keeps only in-frame clonotypes and omits some of them. Of around 150,000 clones listed, over 75% are singletons. The sample in question was peripheral blood, obtained 28 days after the second AZD1222 dose. The receptors originated from an adult who received the AZD1222 COVID-19 vaccine.

V usage is TRBV6-1 and J usage is TRBJ2-5; 9 nucleotides match TRBD1. The germline V gene encodes CDR1 MNHNS and CDR2 SASEGT. This CDR3 is built from 14 residues. V dropped 6 bases and J dropped 5; count of bases not matched to a gene: 7. The CDR3 here is CASSRGQGRETQYF. The CDR3, as DNA: TGTGCCAGCAGCCGTGGACAGGGGAGGGAGACCCAGTACTTC.

V usage is TRBV4-1 and J usage is TRBJ2-2; no clear D. Germline V gene data show CDR1 as MGHRA and CDR2 as YSYEKL. V lost 4 bases and J 6 bases, leaving 9 bases between the germline ends. This CDR3 comprises 13 residues. The CDR3 sequence: CASSPSWAGELFF. CDR3 coding DNA: TGCGCCAGCAGCCCCTCCTGGGCCGGGGAGCTGTTTTTT.

The chain combines TRBV3-1 (or the pseudogene TRBV3-2) with TRBJ2-5; D ambiguous. In germline, CDR1 is LGHDT, CDR2 YNNKEL (reference sequence). CDR3 length equals 12 residues. The germline V and J ends were trimmed by 1 base and 5 bases, with 5 bases remaining between them. CDR3 coding DNA: TGTGCCAGCAGCCAAGTCAGGGAGACCCAGTACTTC. Residues: CASSQVRETQYF.

V is TRBV7-9 and J is TRBJ2-7; D gene ambiguous. CDR3 size: 13 residues. Trimming pared 1 base from V and 2 bases from J, leaving 6 bases between. Germline CDR1 is SEHNR and CDR2 is FQNEAQ (reference sequence). For the CDR3, the DNA is TGTGCCAGCAGCTTAGTGACTGCCTACGAGCAGTACTTC. Translation gives CASSLVTAYEQYF.